This T cell receptor beta chain originates from a study of blood T cell repertoires in COVID-19. At the level of the study: Donors in the United States, Italy and Spain gave samples during acute or convalescent COVID-19.

Adults between roughly 18 and 90 years of age took part from 20 to 25 US areas. TCRdb keeps only in-frame clones here, not all; method: immunoSEQ multiplex PCR. Of about 160,000 clones listed, around 84% are singletons. The sample was PBMCs or T cells enriched from blood (not recorded which). The receptor's source is a man aged 45-60 years who had recovered from COVID-19.

CDR3 bases: TGTGCCAGCTCACCAGGGGAGGGTCAGCCCCAGCATTTT. This codes for CASSPGEGQPQHF. The chain carries TRBV18 and TRBJ1-5; D is ambiguous. The CDR3 contains 13 residues. V was pared by 2 bases and J by 6 bases, with 8 bases between. Germline V gene sequence: CDR1 KGHSH, CDR2 LQKENI.